This T cell receptor beta chain was obtained from a study of blood T cells in healthy people across ages. Together with a sample-barcoded 5' primer, a J-beta primer mix was included in a second PCR lasting roughly 6 to 12 cycles. Each CDR3 protein is one row after TCRdb ran MiXCR on the 5' RACE reads. The sample contains 650,000 to 800,000 distinct CDR3 sequences, around two fifths of which appear only once. The junction had 4 bases not matched to a gene; V was cut back by 2 bases and J by 0 bases. The CDR3 is 17 amino acids. Germline V gives CDR1 WNHNN, CDR2 SYGVQD (reference sequence). Sequencing was carried out using blood. This TCR came from a man in his 60s in good health. J is TRBJ2-3 and V is TRBV10-1; 11 nucleotides align to TRBD2. The CDR3 protein is CASSEATSGGSTDTQYF. The CDR3 region has the DNA TGCGCCAGCAGTGAGGCCACTAGCGGGGGCAGCACAGATACGCAGTATTTT.